This T cell receptor beta chain was identified in a study of T cells in Graves' hyperthyroidism and ophthalmopathy. Study results and caveats: Most expanded thyroid clonotypes above 0.001 recurred in blood.

Out of about 10 ml of fresh peripheral blood came the PBMCs. V lost 6 bases and J 5 bases, leaving 8 bases between the germline ends. The CDR3 contains 11 residues. Germline V CDR1 and CDR2: SQVTM, ANQGSEA. About this clonotype: Its matching antigen is unknown.

Amplification yielded TCR beta CDR3 regions, with RNA transcripts as the source. The HTBI primer set served for first-round RT-PCR of the TCR CDR3. TCRdb re-derived calls from the multiplex PCR reads in MiXCR, one entry per CDR3 protein. Of 690,000 or so distinct CDR3 sequences in the sample, around 20% were seen once. The TCR comes from a woman between 50 and 59 years old with Graves' hyperthyroidism that later progressed to Graves' ophthalmopathy. Specimen: blood. This chain uses TRBV29-1 with TRBJ2-1, with D unclear. As DNA, the CDR3 is TGCAGCGTCGCCTACAACAATGAGCAGTTCTTC. Its translation is CSVAYNNEQFF.